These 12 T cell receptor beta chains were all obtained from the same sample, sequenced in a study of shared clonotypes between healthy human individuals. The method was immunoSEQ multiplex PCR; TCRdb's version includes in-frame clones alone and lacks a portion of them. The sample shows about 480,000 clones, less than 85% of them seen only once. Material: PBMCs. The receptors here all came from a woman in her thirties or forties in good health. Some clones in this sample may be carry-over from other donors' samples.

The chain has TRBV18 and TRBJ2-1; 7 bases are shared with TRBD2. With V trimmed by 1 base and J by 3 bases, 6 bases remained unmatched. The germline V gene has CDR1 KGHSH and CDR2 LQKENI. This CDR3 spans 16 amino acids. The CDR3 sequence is CASSPRAGRVYNEQFF. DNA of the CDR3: TGTGCCAGCTCACCACGAGCGGGACGTGTCTACAATGAGCAGTTCTTC.

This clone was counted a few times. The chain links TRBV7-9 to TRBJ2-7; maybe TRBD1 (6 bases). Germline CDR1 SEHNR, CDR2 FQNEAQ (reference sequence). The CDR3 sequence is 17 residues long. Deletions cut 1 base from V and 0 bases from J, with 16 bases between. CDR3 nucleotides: TGTGCCAGCAGCTTAGAGGGGGTGGGAACGTACTCCTACGAGCAGTACTTC. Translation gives CASSLEGVGTYSYEQYF.

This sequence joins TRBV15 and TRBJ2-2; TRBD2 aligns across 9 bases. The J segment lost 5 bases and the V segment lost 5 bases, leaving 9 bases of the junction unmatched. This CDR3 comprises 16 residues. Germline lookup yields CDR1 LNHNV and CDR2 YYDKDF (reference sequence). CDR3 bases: TGTGCCACCAGCGAGGGGGCGGGAGGGTGGACCGGGGAGCTGTTTTTT. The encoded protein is CATSEGAGGWTGELFF.

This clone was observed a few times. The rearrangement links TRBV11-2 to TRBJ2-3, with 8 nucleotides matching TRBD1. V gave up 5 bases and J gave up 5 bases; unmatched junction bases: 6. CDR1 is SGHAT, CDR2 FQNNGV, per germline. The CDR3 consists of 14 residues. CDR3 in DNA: TGTGCCAGCAGCGTCGACAGGGGTGGAGATACGCAGTATTTT. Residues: CASSVDRGGDTQYF.

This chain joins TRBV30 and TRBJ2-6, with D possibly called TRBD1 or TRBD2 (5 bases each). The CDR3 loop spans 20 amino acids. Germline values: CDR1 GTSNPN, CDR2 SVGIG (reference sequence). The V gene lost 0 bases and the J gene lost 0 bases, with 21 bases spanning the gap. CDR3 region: CAWSVQTREGKYSGANVLTF. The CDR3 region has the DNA TGTGCCTGGAGTGTACAAACTAGAGAGGGGAAATACTCTGGGGCCAACGTCCTGACTTTC.

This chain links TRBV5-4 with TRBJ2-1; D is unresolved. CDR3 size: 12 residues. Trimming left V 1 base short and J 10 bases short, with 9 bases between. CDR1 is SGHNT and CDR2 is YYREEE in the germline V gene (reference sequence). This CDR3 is CASSLLLTEQFF. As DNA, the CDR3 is TGTGCCAGCAGCTTGCTCCTAACAGAGCAGTTCTTC.

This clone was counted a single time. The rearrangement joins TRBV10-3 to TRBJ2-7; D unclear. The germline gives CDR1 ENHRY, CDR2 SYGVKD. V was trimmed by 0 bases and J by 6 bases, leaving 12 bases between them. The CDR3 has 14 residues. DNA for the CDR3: TGTGCCATCAGTGAGTCAGGGCCCACCGGCGAGCAGTACTTC. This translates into CAISESGPTGEQYF.

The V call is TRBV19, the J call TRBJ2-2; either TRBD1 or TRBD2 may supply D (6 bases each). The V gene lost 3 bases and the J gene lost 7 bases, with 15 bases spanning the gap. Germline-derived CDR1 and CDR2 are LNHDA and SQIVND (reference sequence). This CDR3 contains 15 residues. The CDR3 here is CASSIVGGGGGELFF. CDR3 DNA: TGTGCCAGTAGTATTGTGGGGGGCGGTGGCGGGGAGCTGTTTTTT.

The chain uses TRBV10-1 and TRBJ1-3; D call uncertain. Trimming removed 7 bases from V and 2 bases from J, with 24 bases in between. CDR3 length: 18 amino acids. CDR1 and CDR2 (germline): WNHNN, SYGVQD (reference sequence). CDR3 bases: TGCGCCAGCATTCCACCCCGGGGAGGGCCCGTGGCTGGAAACACCATATATTTT. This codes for CASIPPRGGPVAGNTIYF.

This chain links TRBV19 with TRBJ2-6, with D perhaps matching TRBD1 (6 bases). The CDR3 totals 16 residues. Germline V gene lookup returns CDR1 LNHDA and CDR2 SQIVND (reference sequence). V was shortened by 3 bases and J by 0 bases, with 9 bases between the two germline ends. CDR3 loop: CASSIKGDSGANVLTF. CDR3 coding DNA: TGTGCCAGTAGTATTAAGGGGGACTCTGGGGCCAACGTCCTGACTTTC.

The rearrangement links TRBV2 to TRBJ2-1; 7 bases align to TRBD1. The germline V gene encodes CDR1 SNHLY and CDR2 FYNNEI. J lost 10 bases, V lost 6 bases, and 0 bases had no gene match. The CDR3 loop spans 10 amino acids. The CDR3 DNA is TGTGCCAGCAGACAGGGGGAGCAGTTCTTC. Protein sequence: CASRQGEQFF.

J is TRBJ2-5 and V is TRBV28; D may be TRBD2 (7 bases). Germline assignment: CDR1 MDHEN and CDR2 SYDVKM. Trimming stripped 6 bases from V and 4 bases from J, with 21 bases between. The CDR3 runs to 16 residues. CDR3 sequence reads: CASSPRGGGGPETQYF. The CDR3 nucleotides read TGTGCCAGCAGCCCCAGAGGCGGGGGCGGCCCAGAGACCCAGTACTTC.